The 5 T cell receptor beta chains in this list originate from one sample, sequenced in a study of beta chain features in type 1 diabetes. No antigen is known for these receptors. Findings and limits, study-wide: For Type 1 diabetes patients, all four CD4+ subsets carried TCRB CDR3s that were moderately but significantly shorter.

What was sequenced were expressed TCRB transcripts, since all of the isolated RNA had been reverse transcribed. TCRdb keeps only in-frame clones here, not all; method: immunoSEQ multiplex PCR. Of roughly 260,000 clones detected, over 20% appear once; the ten largest clones hold about 0.028%. Sequenced: naive CD4+ T cells from blood. Source of these receptors: a middle-aged woman with type 1 diabetes.

The chain joins TRBV5-4 to TRBJ2-5; D gene uncertain. V lost 4 bases to trimming and J lost 1 base, with 5 bases between them. The CDR3 runs to 12 residues. Germline CDR1 reads SGHNT; CDR2 reads YYREEE (reference sequence). CDR3 nucleotide sequence: TGTGCCAGCAGCCGCGGCCAAGAGACCCAGTACTTC. This sequence encodes CASSRGQETQYF. Full variable domain (missing parts from reference TRBV5-4 and TRBJ2-5): ETGVTQSPTHLIKTRGQQVTLRCSSQSGHNTVSWYQQALGQGPQFIFQYYREEENGRGNFPPRFSGLQFPNYSSELNVNALELDDSALYLCASSRGQETQYFGPGTRLLVL.

This clone was counted a few times. The V call is TRBV7-9, the J call TRBJ2-1, with TRBD2 identical over 11 bases. CDR1 and CDR2 from the germline V gene are SEHNR and FQNEAQ (reference sequence). The CDR3 consists of 15 residues. The V segment lost 5 bases and the J segment 3 bases; nucleotides outside the gene matches: 3. The chain's CDR3 is CASSRLAGYYNEQFF. Written as DNA, the CDR3 is TGTGCCAGCAGCCGACTAGCGGGGTACTACAATGAGCAGTTCTTC.

This clone was counted a few times. The chain employs TRBV4-1 and TRBJ1-4, with a weak D call TRBD1 (5 bases). CDR3 length: 14 amino acids. CDR1 MGHRA and CDR2 YSYEKL come from the germline V gene. The V and J ends lost 2 bases and 8 bases respectively, with 12 bases between them. CDR3 nucleotide sequence: TGCGCCAGCAGCCAATCAGGGATCTTGGAAAAACTGTTTTTT. Translated, it gives CASSQSGILEKLFF.

This clone was found a few times. The chain carries TRBV7-9 and TRBJ2-7; D is uncertain. This CDR3 is built from 13 residues. Germline V CDR1 and CDR2: SEHNR, FQNEAQ (reference sequence). V lost 2 bases, J lost 5 bases, and 10 bases lay in between. CDR3: CASSLFTGDEQYF. The CDR3 nucleotides read TGTGCCAGCAGCTTATTTACCGGTGACGAGCAGTACTTC.

J is TRBJ2-1 and V is TRBV19; 9 bases are shared with TRBD2. CDR1 and CDR2 (germline): LNHDA, SQIVND (reference sequence). CDR3 length: 15 residues. V lost 3 bases and J lost 9; bases outside the gene matches: 9. CDR3 nucleotides: TGTGCCAGTAGTATGTCGGATAGCGGGAGAATTGAGCAGTTCTTC. Its protein product is CASSMSDSGRIEQFF.